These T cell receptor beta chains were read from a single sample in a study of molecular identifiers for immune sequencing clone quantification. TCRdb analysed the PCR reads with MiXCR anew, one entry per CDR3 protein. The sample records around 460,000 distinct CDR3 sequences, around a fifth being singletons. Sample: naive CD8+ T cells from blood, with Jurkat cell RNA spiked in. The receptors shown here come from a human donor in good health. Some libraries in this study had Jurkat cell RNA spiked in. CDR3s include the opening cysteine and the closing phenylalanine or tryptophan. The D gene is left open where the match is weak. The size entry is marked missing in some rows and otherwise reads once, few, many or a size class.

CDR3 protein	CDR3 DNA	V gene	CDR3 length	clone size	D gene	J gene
CASSYRGADEKLFF	TGTGCCAGCAGTTATCGGGGGGCGGATGAAAAACTGTTTTTT	TRBV6-5	14	many	-	TRBJ1-4
CASSLGRDSGGELFF	TGCGCCAGCAGCCTCGGCAGGGACTCGGGCGGGGAGCTGTTTTTT	TRBV4-3	15	few	-	TRBJ2-2
CASSPSVSTLRDYGYTF	TGTGCCAGCAGCCCGTCAGTCTCCACCCTCCGAGACTATGGCTACACCTTC	TRBV4-2	17	few	-	TRBJ1-2
CASRNGDSPLHF	TGTGCCAGCAGAAACGGGGATTCACCCCTCCACTTT	TRBV6-2/TRBV6-3	12	-	-	TRBJ1-6
CASSYPDEYNEQFF	TGTGCCAGCAGTTACCCGGATGAATACAATGAGCAGTTCTTC	TRBV6-2/TRBV6-3	14	few	-	TRBJ2-1
CASSRTAREMDTQYF	TGTGCCAGCAGCAGGACAGCCCGGGAGATGGATACGCAGTATTTT	TRBV11-2	15	once	-	TRBJ2-3
CASSPGLAGGYEQYF	TGTGCCAGCAGTCCGGGACTAGCGGGAGGGTACGAGCAGTACTTC	TRBV3-1	15	many	TRBD2	TRBJ2-7
CASSLVASGADTQYF	TGCGCCAGCAGCTTGGTGGCGAGCGGGGCAGATACGCAGTATTTT	TRBV5-1	15	many	TRBD2	TRBJ2-3
CSARAWPSGGNQETQYF	TGCAGTGCTAGAGCTTGGCCTAGCGGGGGAAATCAAGAGACCCAGTACTTC	TRBV20-1	17	many	TRBD2	TRBJ2-5
CASSSTGQENEKLFF	TGTGCCAGCAGCTCGACTGGACAGGAAAATGAAAAACTGTTTTTT	TRBV7-9	15	many	TRBD1	TRBJ1-4
CASSSKTSVTDTQYF	TGTGCCAGCAGTTCTAAGACTAGCGTCACAGATACGCAGTATTTT	TRBV7-2	15	many	TRBD2	TRBJ2-3
CASSLGQRFYEQYF	TGTGCCAGCAGTTTAGGGCAGAGGTTCTACGAGCAGTACTTC	TRBV27	14	-	-	TRBJ2-7
CASSPGSTYEQYF	TGTGCCAGCAGCCCCGGTTCGACCTACGAGCAGTACTTC	TRBV3-1	13	many	-	TRBJ2-7
CASSQEHEGPNYEETQYF	TGTGCCAGCAGCCAGGAACATGAGGGGCCGAATTATGAAGAGACCCAGTACTTC	TRBV14	18	many	-	TRBJ2-5
CASSQVLGMRAFF	TGCGCCAGCAGCCAAGTTCTGGGCATGAGGGCTTTCTTT	TRBV4-1	13	-	-	TRBJ1-1
CASSPGTGVNEQYF	TGTGCCAGCAGTCCTGGGACAGGGGTCAACGAGCAGTACTTC	TRBV27	14	many	TRBD1	TRBJ2-7
CASSPLQGAKAEAFF	TGTGCCAGCAGCCCCCTACAGGGGGCGAAGGCTGAAGCTTTCTTT	TRBV7-6	15	-	TRBD1	TRBJ1-1
CASSQGTGHRYEQYF	TGCGCCAGCAGCCAAGGGACAGGGCATAGGTACGAGCAGTACTTC	TRBV4-3	15	many	TRBD1	TRBJ2-7
CASSEEVKGTGGTYNEQFF	TGTGCCAGCAGTGAAGAAGTTAAAGGGACAGGGGGGACCTACAATGAGCAGTTCTTC	TRBV2	19	-	TRBD1	TRBJ2-1